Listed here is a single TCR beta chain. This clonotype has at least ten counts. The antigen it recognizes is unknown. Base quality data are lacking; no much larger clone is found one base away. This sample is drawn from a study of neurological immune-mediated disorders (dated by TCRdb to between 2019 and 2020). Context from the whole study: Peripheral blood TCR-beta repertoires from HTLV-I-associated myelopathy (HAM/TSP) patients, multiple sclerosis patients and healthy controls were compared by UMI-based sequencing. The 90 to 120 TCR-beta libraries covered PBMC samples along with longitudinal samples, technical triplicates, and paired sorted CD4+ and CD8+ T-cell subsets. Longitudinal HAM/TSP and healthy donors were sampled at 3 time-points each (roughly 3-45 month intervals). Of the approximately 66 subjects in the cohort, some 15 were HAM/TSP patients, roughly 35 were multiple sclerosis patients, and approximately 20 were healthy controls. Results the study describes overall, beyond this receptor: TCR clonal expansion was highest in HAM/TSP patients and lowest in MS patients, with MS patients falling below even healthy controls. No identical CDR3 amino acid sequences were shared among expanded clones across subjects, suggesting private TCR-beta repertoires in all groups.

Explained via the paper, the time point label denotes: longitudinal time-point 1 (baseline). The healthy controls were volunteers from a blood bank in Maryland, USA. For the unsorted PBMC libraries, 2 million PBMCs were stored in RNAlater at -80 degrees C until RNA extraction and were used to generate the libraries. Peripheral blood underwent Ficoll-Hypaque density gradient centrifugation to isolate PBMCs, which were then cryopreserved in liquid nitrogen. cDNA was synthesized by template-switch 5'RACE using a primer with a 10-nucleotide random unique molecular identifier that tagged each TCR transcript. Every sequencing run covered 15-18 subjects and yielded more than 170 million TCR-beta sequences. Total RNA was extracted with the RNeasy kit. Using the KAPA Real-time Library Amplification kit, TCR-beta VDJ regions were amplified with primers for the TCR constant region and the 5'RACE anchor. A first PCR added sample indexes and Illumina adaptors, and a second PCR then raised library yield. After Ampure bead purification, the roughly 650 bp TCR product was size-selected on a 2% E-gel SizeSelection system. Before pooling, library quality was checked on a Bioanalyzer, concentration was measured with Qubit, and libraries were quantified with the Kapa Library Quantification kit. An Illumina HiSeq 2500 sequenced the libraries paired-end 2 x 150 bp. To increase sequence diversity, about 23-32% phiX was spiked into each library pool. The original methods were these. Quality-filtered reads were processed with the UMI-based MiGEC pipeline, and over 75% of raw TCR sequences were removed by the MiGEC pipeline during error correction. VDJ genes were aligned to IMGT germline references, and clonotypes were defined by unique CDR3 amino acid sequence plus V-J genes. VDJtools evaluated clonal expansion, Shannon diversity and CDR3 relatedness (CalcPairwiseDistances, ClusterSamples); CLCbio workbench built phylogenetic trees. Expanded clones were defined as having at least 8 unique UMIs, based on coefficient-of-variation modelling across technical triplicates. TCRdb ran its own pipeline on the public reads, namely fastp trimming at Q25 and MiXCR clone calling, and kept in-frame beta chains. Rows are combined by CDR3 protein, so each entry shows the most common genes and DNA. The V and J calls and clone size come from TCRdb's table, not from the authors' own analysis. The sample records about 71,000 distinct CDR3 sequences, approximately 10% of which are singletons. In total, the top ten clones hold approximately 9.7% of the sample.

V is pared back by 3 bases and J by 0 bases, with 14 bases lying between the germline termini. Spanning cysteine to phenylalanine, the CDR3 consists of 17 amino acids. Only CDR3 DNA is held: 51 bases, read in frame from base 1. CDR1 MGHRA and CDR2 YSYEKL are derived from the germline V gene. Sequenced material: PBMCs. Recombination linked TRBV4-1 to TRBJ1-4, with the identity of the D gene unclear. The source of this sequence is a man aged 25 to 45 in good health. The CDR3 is CASSQQGADPTNEKLFF. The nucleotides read TGCGCCAGCAGCCAGCAAGGAGCAGATCCAACTAATGAAAAACTGTTTTTT.